A selection of T cell receptor beta chains follows, all from one sample in a study of blood T cell repertoires in COVID-19. The table came from immunoSEQ multiplex PCR; TCRdb's copy has only in-frame clones and leaves some out. The table lists approximately 150,000 clones, around four fifths of them singletons, with 3% to 3.5% in the top ten. The sequenced material came from PBMCs or T cells enriched from blood (not recorded which). Receptors were obtained from a woman aged 45-59 years with acute COVID-19. Each CDR3 is given with its conserved first and last residue.

TRBV30	TRBJ1-3	CAWGRQFSGNTIYF
TRBV3-1/TRBV3-2	TRBJ2-1	CASSLRGDEQFF
TRBV6-2/TRBV6-3	TRBJ1-5	CASTPNRGSNQPQHF
TRBV5-6	TRBJ2-7	CASGGRRGLDEQYF
TRBV30	TRBJ2-2	CAWARQGTGELFF
TRBV7-2	TRBJ2-3	CASSLAVGWGQNTDTQYF
TRBV3-1/TRBV3-2	TRBJ2-3	CASSQSGSTQYF
TRBV27	TRBJ1-2	CAASPHRESSGYTF
TRBV7-9	TRBJ2-5	CASSRNFDRRYQETQYF
TRBV30	TRBJ2-2	CAWSLTSGSLLDTGELFF
TRBV18	TRBJ2-1	CASSPTAGVSNNEQFF
TRBV3-1/TRBV3-2	TRBJ1-3	CASSQSWTGGGFGNTIYF
TRBV5-8	TRBJ2-7	CASSLRGGLYEQYF
TRBV19	TRBJ1-2	CASSTGTGADGYTF
TRBV7-2	TRBJ2-7	CASSLASGSYEQYF
TRBV5-4	TRBJ2-2	CASSLYETGELFF
TRBV10-1	TRBJ1-2	CASSETANYGYTF
TRBV5-5	TRBJ2-7	CASSWNEGYEQYF
TRBV30	TRBJ2-7	CAWTFGGGRSYEQYF
TRBV10-1	TRBJ2-5	CASSDGSLAGQETQYF
TRBV7-9	TRBJ2-1	CAIQAGAWSNEQFF
TRBV7-3	TRBJ1-1	CASSQGNTEAFF
TRBV19	TRBJ2-1	CASSGGRSGQGFPNEQFF
TRBV5-5	TRBJ2-3	CASSRQGRASTDTQYF
TRBV2	TRBJ1-1	CASRREGITEAFF
TRBV6-5	TRBJ2-1	CASRSYGGGDNEQFF
TRBV11-2	TRBJ2-2	CASSFTSGSDTGELFF
TRBV11-2	TRBJ1-2	CASSPGSYGYTF
TRBV2	TRBJ2-3	CASVFSSPTDTQYF
TRBV27	TRBJ1-1	CASSTQNRGRTEAFF
TRBV18	TRBJ1-6	CASSPGSYNSPLHF
TRBV4-3	TRBJ1-5	CASSQDSQGQPQHF
TRBV29-1	TRBJ2-1	CSVEFLVSGRRPSYNEQFF
TRBV9	TRBJ1-1	CASSVGWQGGTEAFF
TRBV5-1	TRBJ1-1	CASSLGRGLEAFF
TRBV6-5	TRBJ2-7	CATSDSLSYEQYF
TRBV6-2/TRBV6-3	TRBJ2-6	CASSLVASGANVLTF
TRBV27	TRBJ1-1	CASSYAFNPATEAFF
TRBV4-1	TRBJ1-4	CASSQDFRTGGKLFF
TRBV2	TRBJ1-4	CASSTSRTQGFEKLFF
TRBV3-1/TRBV3-2	TRBJ2-1	CASSQGDSGRALSSYNEQFF
TRBV5-1	TRBJ2-1	CASTATQRELDEQFF